This TCR beta chain was profiled in a study of glioma-infiltrating T cells after dendritic cell vaccination. Assay: immunoSEQ multiplex PCR; the TCRdb copy retains only in-frame clones and omits some. The repertoire holds fewer than 50,000 clones, with approximately 84% as singletons. The V end lost 3 bases, the J end lost 2 bases, and 17 bases lay between the germline ends. The CDR3 loop spans 17 amino acids. CDR1 and CDR2 (germline): LNHNV, YYDKDF (reference sequence). The V and J genes are TRBV15 and TRBJ2-1; D gene uncertain. The sample in question was blood, obtained before dendritic cell vaccination. The source of this sequence is a human donor with glioblastoma. Here the CDR3 DNA reads TGTGCCACCAGCAGCAGTCGCGAGACAACAGCCTACAATGAGCAGTTCTTC. Protein sequence: CATSSSRETTAYNEQFF.